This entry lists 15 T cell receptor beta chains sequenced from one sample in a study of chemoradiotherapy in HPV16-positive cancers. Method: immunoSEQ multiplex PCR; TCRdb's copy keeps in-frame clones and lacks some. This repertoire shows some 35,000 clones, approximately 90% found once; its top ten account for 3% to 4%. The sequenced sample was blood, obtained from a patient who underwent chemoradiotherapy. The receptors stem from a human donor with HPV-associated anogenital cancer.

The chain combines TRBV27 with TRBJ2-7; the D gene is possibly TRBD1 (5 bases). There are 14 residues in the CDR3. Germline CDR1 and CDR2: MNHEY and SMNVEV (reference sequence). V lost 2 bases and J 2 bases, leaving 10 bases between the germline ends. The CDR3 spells CASSLRQTTYEQYF. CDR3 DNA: TGTGCCAGCAGTTTAAGACAGACAACCTACGAGCAGTACTTC.

CDR3 nucleotides: TGTGCCAGCAGCTTAGAACTGGACAGGGGACGGACAGATACGCAGTATTTT. Encoded protein: CASSLELDRGRTDTQYF. V is TRBV11-1 and J is TRBJ2-3; TRBD1 matches 9 bases. The CDR3 covers 17 residues. Germline CDR1 and CDR2: SGHAT and FQDESV (reference sequence). The V and J ends lost 1 base and 3 bases, in that order; junction bases with no gene match: 8.

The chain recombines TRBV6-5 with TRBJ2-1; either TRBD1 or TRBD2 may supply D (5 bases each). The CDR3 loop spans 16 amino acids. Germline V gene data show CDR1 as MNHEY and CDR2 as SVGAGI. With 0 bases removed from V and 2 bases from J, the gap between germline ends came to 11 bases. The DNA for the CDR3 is TGTGCCAGCAGTTACTCCCCCCGGGACCCCTACAATGAGCAGTTCTTC. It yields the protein CASSYSPRDPYNEQFF.

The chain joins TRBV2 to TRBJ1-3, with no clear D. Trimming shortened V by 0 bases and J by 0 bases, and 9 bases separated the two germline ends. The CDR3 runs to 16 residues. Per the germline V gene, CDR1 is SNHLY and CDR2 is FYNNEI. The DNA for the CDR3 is TGTGCCAGCAGTGAAGCGCGTCGGAACTCTGGAAACACCATATATTTT. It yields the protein CASSEARRNSGNTIYF. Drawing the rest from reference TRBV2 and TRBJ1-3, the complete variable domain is EPEVTQTPSHQVTQMGQEVILRCVPISNHLYFYWYRQILGQKVEFLVSFYNNEISEKSEIFDDQFSVERPDGSNFTLKIRSTKLEDSAMYFCASSEARRNSGNTIYFGEGSWLTVV.

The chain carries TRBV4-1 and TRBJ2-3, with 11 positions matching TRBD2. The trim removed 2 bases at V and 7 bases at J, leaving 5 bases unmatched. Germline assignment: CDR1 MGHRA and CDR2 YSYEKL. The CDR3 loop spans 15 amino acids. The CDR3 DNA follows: TGCGCCAGCAGCCAAAGTGCTAGCGGGGGGAATACGCAGTATTTT. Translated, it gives CASSQSASGGNTQYF.

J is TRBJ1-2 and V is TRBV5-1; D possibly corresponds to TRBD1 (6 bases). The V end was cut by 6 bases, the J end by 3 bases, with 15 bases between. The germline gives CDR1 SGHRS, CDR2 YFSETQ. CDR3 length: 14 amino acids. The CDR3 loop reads CASNLRGADYGYTF. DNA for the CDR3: TGCGCCAGCAATCTCCGGGGGGCGGACTATGGCTACACCTTC.

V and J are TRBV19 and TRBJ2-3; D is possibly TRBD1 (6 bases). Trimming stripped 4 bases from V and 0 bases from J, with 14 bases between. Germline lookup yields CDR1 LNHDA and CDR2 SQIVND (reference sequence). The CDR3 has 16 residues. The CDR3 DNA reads TGTGCCAGTAGTACCGGCAGGGGTACTAGCACAGATACGCAGTATTTT. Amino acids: CASSTGRGTSTDTQYF.

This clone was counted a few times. CDR3: CASSLWDSTSQEQYF. CDR3 DNA sequence: TGCGCCAGCAGCCTCTGGGACAGTACCTCGCAGGAACAGTACTTC. The gene calls are TRBV4-1 and TRBJ2-7; the match to TRBD1 covers 7 bases. The CDR3 totals 15 residues. Germline CDR1 reads MGHRA; CDR2 reads YSYEKL. Trimming at V came to 4 bases and at J to 10 bases, leaving 16 bases not matched to a gene.

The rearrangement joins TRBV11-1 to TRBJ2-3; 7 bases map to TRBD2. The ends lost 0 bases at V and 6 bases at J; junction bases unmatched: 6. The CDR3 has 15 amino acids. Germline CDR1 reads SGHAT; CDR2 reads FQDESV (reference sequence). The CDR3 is CASSLAGGDVDTQYF. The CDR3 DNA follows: TGTGCCAGCAGCTTAGCGGGGGGGGATGTGGATACGCAGTATTTT.

Here the CDR3 reads CASSLYAGPEQYF. The DNA of the CDR3 is TGTGCCAGCAGCTTGTATGCAGGCCCCGAGCAGTACTTC. The V call is TRBV5-6, the J call TRBJ2-7; D unresolved. This CDR3 is built from 13 residues. Germline-derived CDR1 and CDR2 are SGHDT and YYEEEE. Trimming stripped 1 base from V and 6 bases from J, with 11 bases between.

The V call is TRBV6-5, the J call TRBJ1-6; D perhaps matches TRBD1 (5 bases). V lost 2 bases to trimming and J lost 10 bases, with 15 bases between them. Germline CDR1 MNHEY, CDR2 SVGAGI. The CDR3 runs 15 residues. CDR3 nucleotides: TGTGCCAGCAGTTACGACGGGACCCCCGCCTCACCCCTCCACTTT. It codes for CASSYDGTPASPLHF.

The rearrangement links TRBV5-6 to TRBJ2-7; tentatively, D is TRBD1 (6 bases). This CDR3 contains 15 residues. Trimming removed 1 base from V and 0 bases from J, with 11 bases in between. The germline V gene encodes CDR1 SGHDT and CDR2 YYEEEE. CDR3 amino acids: CASSLLGQNSYEQYF. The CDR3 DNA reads TGTGCCAGCAGCTTGTTGGGACAAAACTCCTACGAGCAGTACTTC.

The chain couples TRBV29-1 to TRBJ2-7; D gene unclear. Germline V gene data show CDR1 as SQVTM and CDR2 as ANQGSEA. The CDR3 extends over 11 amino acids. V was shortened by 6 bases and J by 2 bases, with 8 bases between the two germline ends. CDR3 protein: CSVMEAYEQYF. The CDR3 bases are TGCAGCGTGATGGAAGCCTACGAGCAGTACTTC.

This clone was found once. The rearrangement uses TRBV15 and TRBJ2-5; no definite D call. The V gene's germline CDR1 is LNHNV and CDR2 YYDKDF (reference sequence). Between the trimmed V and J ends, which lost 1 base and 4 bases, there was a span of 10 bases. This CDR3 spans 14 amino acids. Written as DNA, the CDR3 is TGTGCCACCAGCAGAGGTGCGTCACTAGAGACCCAGTACTTC. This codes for CATSRGASLETQYF.

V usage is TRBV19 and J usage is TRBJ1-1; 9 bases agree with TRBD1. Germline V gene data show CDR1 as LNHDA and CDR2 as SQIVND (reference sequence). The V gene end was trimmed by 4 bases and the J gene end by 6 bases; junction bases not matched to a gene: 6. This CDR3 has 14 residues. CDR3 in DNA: TGTGCCAGTAGTACTTTCACAGGGGGCTCTGAAGCTTTCTTT. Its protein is CASSTFTGGSEAFF.